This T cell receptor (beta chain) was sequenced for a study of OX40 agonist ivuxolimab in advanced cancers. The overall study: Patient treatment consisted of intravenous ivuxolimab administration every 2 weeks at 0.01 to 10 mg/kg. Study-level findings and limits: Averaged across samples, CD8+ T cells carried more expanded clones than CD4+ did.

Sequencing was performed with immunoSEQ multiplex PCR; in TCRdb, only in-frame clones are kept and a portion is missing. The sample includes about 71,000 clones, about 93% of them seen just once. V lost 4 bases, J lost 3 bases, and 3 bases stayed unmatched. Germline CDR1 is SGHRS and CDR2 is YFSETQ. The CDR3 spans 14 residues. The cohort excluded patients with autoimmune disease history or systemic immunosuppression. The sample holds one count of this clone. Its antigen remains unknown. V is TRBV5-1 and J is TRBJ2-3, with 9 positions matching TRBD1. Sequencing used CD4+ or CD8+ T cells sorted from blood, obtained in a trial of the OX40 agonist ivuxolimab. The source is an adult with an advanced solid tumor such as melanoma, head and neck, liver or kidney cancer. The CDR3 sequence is CASSSGTGTDTQYF. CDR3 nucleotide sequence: TGCGCCAGCAGCAGCGGGACAGGGACAGATACGCAGTATTTT. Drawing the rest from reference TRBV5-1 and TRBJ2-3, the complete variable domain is KAGVTQTPRYLIKTRGQQVTLSCSPISGHRSVSWYQQTPGQGLQFLFEYFSETQRNKGNFPGRFSGRQFSNSRSEMNVSTLELGDSALYLCASSSGTGTDTQYFGPGTRLTVL.